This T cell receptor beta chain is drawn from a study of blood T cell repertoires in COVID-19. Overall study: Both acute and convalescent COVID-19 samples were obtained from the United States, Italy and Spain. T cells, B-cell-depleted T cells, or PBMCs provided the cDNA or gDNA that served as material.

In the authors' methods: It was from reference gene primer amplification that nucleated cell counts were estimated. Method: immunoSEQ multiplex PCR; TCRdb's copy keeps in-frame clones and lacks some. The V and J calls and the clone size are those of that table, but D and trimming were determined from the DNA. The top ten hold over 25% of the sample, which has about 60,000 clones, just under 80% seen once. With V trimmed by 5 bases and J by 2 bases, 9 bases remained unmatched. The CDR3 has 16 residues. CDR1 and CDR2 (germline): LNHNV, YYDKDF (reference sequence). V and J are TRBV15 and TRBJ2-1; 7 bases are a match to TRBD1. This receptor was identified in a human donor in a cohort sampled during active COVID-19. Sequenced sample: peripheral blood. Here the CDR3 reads CATSPRGLGPYNEQFF. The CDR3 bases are TGTGCCACCAGCCCGAGGGGGCTAGGCCCCTACAATGAGCAGTTCTTC.